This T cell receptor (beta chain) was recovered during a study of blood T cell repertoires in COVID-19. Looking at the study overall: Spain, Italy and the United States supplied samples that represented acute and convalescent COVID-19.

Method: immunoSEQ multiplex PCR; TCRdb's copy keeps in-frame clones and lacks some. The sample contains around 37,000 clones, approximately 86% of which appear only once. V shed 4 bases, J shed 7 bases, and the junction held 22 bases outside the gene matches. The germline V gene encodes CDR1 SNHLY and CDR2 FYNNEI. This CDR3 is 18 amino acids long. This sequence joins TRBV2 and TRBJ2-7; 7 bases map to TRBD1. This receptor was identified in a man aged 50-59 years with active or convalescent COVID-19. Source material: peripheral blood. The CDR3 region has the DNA TGTGCCAGCAGTGGGTTTAGGTACGACAGGGCAAATATGCAGGAGCAGTACTTC. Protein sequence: CASSGFRYDRANMQEQYF.